This T cell receptor (beta chain) is drawn from a study of blood T cell repertoires in COVID-19. Looking at the study overall: Spain, Italy and the United States supplied samples that represented acute and convalescent COVID-19. PBMCs, B-cell-depleted T cells, or T cells provided the cDNA or gDNA that made up the material.

Original processing methods: Estimated nucleated cell counts came from reference gene primer amplification. TCRdb's copy holds only in-frame clones and misses some; the assay was immunoSEQ multiplex PCR. The V and J calls and clone size are taken from that table; D and trimming were inferred from the DNA. The sample carries about 160,000 clones, about 90% recorded once. This CDR3 contains 14 residues. Germline V gene sequence: CDR1 SQVTM, CDR2 ANQGSEA. Trimming took 6 bases from V and 8 from J, leaving 19 bases between them. The sequenced sample consisted of peripheral blood. The chain links TRBV29-1 to TRBJ1-4, with a tentative D call TRBD1 (6 bases). This TCR derives from a man older than 75 with acute or convalescent COVID-19. The CDR3 bases are TGCAGCGTACAAAGGGGGAATGAGGAGGAAAAACTGTTTTTT. This sequence encodes CSVQRGNEEEKLFF.